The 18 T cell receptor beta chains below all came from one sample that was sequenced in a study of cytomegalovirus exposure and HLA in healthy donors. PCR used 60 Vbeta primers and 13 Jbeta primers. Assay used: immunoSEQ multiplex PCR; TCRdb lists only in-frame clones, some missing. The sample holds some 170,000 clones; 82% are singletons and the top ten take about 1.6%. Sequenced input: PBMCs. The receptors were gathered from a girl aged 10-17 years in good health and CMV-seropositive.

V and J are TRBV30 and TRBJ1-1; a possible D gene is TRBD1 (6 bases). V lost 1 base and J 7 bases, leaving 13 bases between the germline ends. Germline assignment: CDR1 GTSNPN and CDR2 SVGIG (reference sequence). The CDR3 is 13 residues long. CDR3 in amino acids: CAWSADHRVEAFF. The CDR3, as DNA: TGTGCCTGGAGTGCGGACCACAGGGTTGAAGCTTTCTTT.

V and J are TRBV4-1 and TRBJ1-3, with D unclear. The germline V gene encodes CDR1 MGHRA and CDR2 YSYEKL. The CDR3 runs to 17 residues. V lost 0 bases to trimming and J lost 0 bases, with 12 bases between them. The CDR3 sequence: CASSQDGALHSGNTIYF. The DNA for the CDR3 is TGCGCCAGCAGCCAAGACGGAGCACTTCACTCTGGAAACACCATATATTTT.

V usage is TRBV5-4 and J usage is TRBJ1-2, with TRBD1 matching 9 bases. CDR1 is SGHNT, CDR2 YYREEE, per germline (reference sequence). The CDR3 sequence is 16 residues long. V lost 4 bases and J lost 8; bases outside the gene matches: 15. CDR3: CASSPWSGQGHLGYTF. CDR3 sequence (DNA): TGTGCCAGCAGCCCTTGGTCGGGACAGGGACATTTGGGCTACACCTTC.

Here the CDR3 reads CASSLTRGQDLFYGYTF. The CDR3 DNA reads as TGTGCCAGCAGCTTAACTAGGGGACAGGACCTATTCTATGGCTACACCTTC. The rearrangement links TRBV7-6 to TRBJ1-2; 8 nucleotides agree with TRBD1. The length of the CDR3 is 17 residues. Per the germline V gene, CDR1 is SGHVS and CDR2 is FNYEAQ. V lost 2 bases to trimming and J lost 4 bases; unmatched junction nucleotides: 12.

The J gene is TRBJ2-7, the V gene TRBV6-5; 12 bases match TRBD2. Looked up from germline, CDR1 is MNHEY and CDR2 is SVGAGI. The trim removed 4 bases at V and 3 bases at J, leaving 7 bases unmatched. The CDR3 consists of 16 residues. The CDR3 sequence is CASSWTSGEILYEQYF. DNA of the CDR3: TGTGCCAGCAGTTGGACTAGCGGGGAGATCCTCTACGAGCAGTACTTC.

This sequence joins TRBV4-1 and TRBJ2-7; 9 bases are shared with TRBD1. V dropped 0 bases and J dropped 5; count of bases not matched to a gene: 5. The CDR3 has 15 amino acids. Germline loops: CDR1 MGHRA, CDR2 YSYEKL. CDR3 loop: CASSQEPGTGNEQYF. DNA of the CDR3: TGCGCCAGCAGCCAAGAACCTGGGACAGGGAACGAGCAGTACTTC.

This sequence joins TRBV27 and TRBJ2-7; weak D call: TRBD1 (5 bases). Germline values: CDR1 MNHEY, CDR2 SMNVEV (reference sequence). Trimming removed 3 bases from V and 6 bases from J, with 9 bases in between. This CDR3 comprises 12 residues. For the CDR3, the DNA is TGTGCCAGCAGTTTTTTAGGGGCCGAGCAGTACTTC. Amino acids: CASSFLGAEQYF.

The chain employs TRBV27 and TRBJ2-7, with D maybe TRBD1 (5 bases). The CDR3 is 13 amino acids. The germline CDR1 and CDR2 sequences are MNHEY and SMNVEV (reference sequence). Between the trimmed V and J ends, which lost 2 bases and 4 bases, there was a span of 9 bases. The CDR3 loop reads CASSLDQGYEQYF. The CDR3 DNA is TGTGCCAGCAGTTTAGATCAGGGTTACGAGCAGTACTTC.

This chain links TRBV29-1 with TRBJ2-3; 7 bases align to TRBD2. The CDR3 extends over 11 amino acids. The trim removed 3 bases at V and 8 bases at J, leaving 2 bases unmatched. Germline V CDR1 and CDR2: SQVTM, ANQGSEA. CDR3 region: CSVDTGGTQYF. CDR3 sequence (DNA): TGCAGCGTTGATACGGGGGGTACGCAGTATTTT.

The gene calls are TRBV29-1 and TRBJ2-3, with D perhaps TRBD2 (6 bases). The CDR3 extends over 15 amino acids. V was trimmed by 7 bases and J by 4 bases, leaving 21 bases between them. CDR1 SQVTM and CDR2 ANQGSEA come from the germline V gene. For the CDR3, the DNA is TGCAGCGGACTCAAATGGGGGGAGTCCGCAGATACGCAGTATTTT. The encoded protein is CSGLKWGESADTQYF.

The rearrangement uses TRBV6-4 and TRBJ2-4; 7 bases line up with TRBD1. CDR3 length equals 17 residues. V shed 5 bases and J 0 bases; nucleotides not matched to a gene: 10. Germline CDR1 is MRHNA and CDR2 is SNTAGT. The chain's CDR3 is CASSSGTEILAKNIQYF. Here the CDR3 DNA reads TGTGCCAGCAGTTCCGGGACAGAAATCCTAGCCAAAAACATTCAGTACTTC.

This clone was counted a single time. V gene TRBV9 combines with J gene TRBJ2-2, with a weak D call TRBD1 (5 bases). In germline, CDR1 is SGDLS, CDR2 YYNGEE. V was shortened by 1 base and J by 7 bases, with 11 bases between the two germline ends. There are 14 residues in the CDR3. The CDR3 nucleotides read TGTGCCAGCAGCGTAATATCAGGGCTCGGGGAGCTGTTTTTT. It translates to CASSVISGLGELFF.

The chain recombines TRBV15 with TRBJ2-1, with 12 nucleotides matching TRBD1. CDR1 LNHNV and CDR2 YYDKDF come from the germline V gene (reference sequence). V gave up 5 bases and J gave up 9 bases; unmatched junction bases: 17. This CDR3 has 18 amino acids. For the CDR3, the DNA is TGTGCCACCAGCGGGATGTTATTGGGACAGGGGGCAAATGGTGAGCAGTTCTTC. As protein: CATSGMLLGQGANGEQFF.

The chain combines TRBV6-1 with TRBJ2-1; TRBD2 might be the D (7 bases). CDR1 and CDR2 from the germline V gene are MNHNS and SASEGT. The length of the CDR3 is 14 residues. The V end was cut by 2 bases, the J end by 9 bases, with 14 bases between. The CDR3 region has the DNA TGTGCCAGCAGTGAAATTGGGGGGGCTACTGAGCAGTTCTTC. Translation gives CASSEIGGATEQFF.

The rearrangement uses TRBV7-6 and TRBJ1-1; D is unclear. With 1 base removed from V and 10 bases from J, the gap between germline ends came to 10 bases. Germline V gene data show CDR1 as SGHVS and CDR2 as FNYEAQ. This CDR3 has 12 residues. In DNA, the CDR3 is TGTGCCAGCAGCTTAGTACCGGGAGTAGCTTTCTTT. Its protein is CASSLVPGVAFF.

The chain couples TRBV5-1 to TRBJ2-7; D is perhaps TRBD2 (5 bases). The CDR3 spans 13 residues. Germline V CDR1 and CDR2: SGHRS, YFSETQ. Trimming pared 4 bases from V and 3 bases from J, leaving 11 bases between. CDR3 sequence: CASSTGNFYEQYF. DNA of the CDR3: TGCGCCAGCAGCACCGGGAACTTCTACGAGCAGTACTTC. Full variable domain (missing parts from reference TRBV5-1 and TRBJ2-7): KAGVTQTPRYLIKTRGQQVTLSCSPISGHRSVSWYQQTPGQGLQFLFEYFSETQRNKGNFPGRFSGRQFSNSRSEMNVSTLELGDSALYLCASSTGNFYEQYFGPGTRLTVT.

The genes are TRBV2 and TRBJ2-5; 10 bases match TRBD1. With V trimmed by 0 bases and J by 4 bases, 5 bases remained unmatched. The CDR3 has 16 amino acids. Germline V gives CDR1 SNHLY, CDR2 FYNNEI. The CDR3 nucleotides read TGTGCCAGCAGTGAAGCGTTGGGGACAGGGGTAGAGACCCAGTACTTC. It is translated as CASSEALGTGVETQYF. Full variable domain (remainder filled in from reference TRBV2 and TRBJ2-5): EPEVTQTPSHQVTQMGQEVILRCVPISNHLYFYWYRQILGQKVEFLVSFYNNEISEKSEIFDDQFSVERPDGSNFTLKIRSTKLEDSAMYFCASSEALGTGVETQYFGPGTRLLVL.

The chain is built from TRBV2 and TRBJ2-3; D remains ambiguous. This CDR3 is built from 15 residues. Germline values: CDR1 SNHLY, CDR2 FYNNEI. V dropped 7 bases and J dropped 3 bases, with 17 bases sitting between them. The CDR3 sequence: CASTRVSSRTDTQYF. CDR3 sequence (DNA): TGTGCCAGCACCCGGGTCTCGAGTAGGACAGATACGCAGTATTTT. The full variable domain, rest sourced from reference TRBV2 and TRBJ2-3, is EPEVTQTPSHQVTQMGQEVILRCVPISNHLYFYWYRQILGQKVEFLVSFYNNEISEKSEIFDDQFSVERPDGSNFTLKIRSTKLEDSAMYFCASTRVSSRTDTQYFGPGTRLTVL.